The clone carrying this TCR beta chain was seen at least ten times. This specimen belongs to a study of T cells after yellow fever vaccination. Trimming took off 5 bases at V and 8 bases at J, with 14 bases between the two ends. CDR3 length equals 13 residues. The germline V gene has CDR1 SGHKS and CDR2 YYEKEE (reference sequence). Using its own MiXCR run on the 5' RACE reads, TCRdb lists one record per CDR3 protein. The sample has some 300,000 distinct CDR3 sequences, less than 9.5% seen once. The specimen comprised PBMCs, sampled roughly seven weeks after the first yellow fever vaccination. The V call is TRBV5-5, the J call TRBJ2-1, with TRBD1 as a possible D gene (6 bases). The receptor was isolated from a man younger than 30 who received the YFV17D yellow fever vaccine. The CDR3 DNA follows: TGTGCCAGCAGTATCGGCAGGGGCGATGAGCAGTTCTTC. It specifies CASSIGRGDEQFF.